The sequence of this T cell receptor beta chain was determined in a study of T cell repertoires in cytomegalovirus infection. MiXCR was run by TCRdb on the reads, yielding one entry per CDR3 protein. Of approximately 700,000 distinct CDR3 sequences in the sample, roughly a third were seen once. This CDR3 comprises 15 residues. The V and J ends lost 4 bases and 2 bases, in that order; junction bases with no gene match: 6. Note on this clonotype: A read error is likely, as this CDR3 ends without the conserved phenylalanine or tryptophan.

The sample was PBMCs. The chain couples TRBV12-3 or TRBV12-4 to TRBJ2-5; 8 bases map to TRBD1. The receptor comes from a human donor in good health (CMV status not recorded). Some clones in this sample may be carry-over from other donors' samples. CDR3 sequence (DNA): TGTGCCAGCAGTTACTGGACAGGGCGACAAGAGACCCAGTACTTA. Translating gives CASSYWTGRQETQYL.